This is a list of T cell receptor beta chains from one sample in a study of T-cell memory formation after mild COVID-19. One entry per CDR3 protein results from TCRdb running MiXCR on the 5' RACE reads. Of 65,000 to 95,000 distinct CDR3 sequences listed, about 13% are singletons. The sequenced sample was PBMCs or a T cell subset sorted from them (not recorded which). The receptors stem from a man aged 18 to 30 who had mild COVID-19 (a few samples of this study predate the infection). Cell type and time point are not known. The CDR3 runs from the conserved cysteine through the conserved F or W. Each record gives: clone size, V gene, J gene, D gene, CDR3 protein, CDR3 DNA. A D gene is named only where the DNA matches it firmly. Clone sizes are given selectively: once, few, many, or a class where the clone is expanded.

few	TRBV29-1	TRBJ1-2	-	CSVDSRRGDYGYTF	TGCAGCGTTGACTCGAGGAGAGGCGACTATGGCTACACCTTC
-	TRBV27	TRBJ2-1	TRBD1	CASSPDRGYNEQFF	TGTGCCAGCAGCCCCGACAGGGGCTACAATGAGCAGTTCTTC
-	TRBV12-3/TRBV12-4	TRBJ2-1	TRBD2	CASSSEGLAENEQFF	TGTGCCAGCAGTTCCGAAGGACTAGCCGAAAATGAGCAGTTCTTC
-	TRBV7-6	TRBJ2-1	-	CASSLVGSDEQFF	TGTGCCAGCAGCTTAGTGGGGAGCGATGAGCAGTTCTTC
-	TRBV6-2/TRBV6-3	TRBJ2-1	TRBD1	CASSKTGGGPHGEQFF	TGTGCCAGCAGCAAGACAGGGGGAGGACCCCACGGTGAGCAGTTCTTC
many	TRBV7-3	TRBJ2-3	-	CASSLAGGLADTQYF	TGTGCCAGCAGCTTAGCCGGGGGGCTCGCAGATACGCAGTATTTT
few	TRBV6-2/TRBV6-3	TRBJ2-3	TRBD2	CASRGTRGIWNTDTQYF	TGTGCCAGCAGGGGGACTAGGGGGATTTGGAACACAGATACGCAGTATTTT
-	TRBV7-9	TRBJ1-2	-	CASMGGYGYTF	TGTGCCAGCATGGGGGGATATGGCTACACCTTC
few	TRBV12-3/TRBV12-4	TRBJ2-5	TRBD1	CAIEKQGWETQYF	TGTGCCATCGAGAAACAGGGGTGGGAGACCCAGTACTTC
few	TRBV28	TRBJ2-5	TRBD2	CASVGSGVTQYF	TGTGCCAGCGTGGGGAGCGGGGTGACCCAGTACTTC
many	TRBV7-9	TRBJ2-1	-	CASSLDGLLRFF	TGTGCCAGCAGCTTAGATGGGCTCTTGCGGTTCTTC
-	TRBV6-6	TRBJ2-5	TRBD2	CASSYSGGRSQETQYF	TGTGCCAGCAGTTATAGCGGGGGGCGCTCCCAAGAGACCCAGTACTTC
few	TRBV3-1	TRBJ2-1	TRBD2	CASSQSGGPNNEQFF	TGTGCCAGCAGCCAGAGCGGGGGGCCTAACAATGAGCAGTTCTTC
many	TRBV6-5	TRBJ2-5	TRBD2	CASSQTSGGQETQYF	TGTGCCAGCAGTCAGACTAGCGGGGGCCAAGAGACCCAGTACTTC
few	TRBV6-2/TRBV6-3	TRBJ1-5	-	CASSFRENQPQHF	TGTGCCAGCAGTTTCCGGGAGAATCAGCCCCAGCATTTT
few	TRBV9	TRBJ2-1	-	CASSPRGLANEQFF	TGTGCCAGCAGCCCTAGGGGCCTAGCGAATGAGCAGTTCTTC
-	TRBV30	TRBJ2-7	-	CAWSVDRYEQYF	TGTGCCTGGAGTGTGGATCGATACGAGCAGTACTTC
-	TRBV11-2	TRBJ2-4	TRBD2	CASSHSPRLAGGKGGKNIQYF	TGTGCCAGCTCCCACAGCCCCCGGCTAGCGGGGGGGAAAGGTGGCAAAAACATTCAGTACTTC
-	TRBV3-1	TRBJ2-3	TRBD2	CASSQDVAGLYTDTQYF	TGTGCCAGCAGCCAAGACGTAGCGGGGCTGTACACAGATACGCAGTATTTT
few	TRBV6-6	TRBJ2-2	-	CASGRTRATGELFF	TGTGCCAGCGGCCGCACACGGGCGACCGGGGAGCTGTTTTTT
-	TRBV27	TRBJ1-1	TRBD1	CASSLGTGQAEAFF	TGTGCCAGCAGTTTGGGGACAGGGCAGGCTGAAGCTTTCTTT
-	TRBV18	TRBJ1-1	-	CASSPLAEDTEAFF	TGTGCCAGCTCACCATTGGCAGAGGACACTGAAGCTTTCTTT
many	TRBV20-1	TRBJ2-1	-	CSARVDRRVGDEQFF	TGCAGTGCTAGAGTTGACCGCAGGGTCGGAGATGAGCAGTTCTTC
-	TRBV6-5	TRBJ2-1	-	CASSWGLGEQFF	TGTGCCAGCAGTTGGGGTTTAGGTGAGCAGTTCTTC
few	TRBV6-2/TRBV6-3	TRBJ2-5	TRBD2	CASSLGLAAEGETQYF	TGTGCCAGCAGTTTAGGACTAGCGGCGGAAGGAGAGACCCAGTACTTC
-	TRBV4-1	TRBJ1-4	-	CASSQAGDRYEKLFF	TGCGCCAGCAGCCAGGCAGGGGATCGGTACGAAAAACTGTTTTTT
-	TRBV4-2	TRBJ1-2	TRBD1	CASSQERGGGYGYTF	TGTGCCAGCAGCCAAGAGAGAGGGGGCGGCTATGGCTACACCTTC
-	TRBV25-1	TRBJ2-7	-	CASSHGGFYEQYF	TGTGCCAGCTCCCATGGGGGATTCTACGAGCAGTACTTC
-	TRBV27	TRBJ2-2	-	CASSFGNGELFF	-
-	TRBV24-1	TRBJ1-3	-	CATSDSPDRRKYTIYF	TGTGCCACCAGTGACTCCCCGGACAGAAGGAAATACACCATATATTTT
few	TRBV18	TRBJ2-7	TRBD1	CASSPENRGPHEQYF	TGTGCCAGCTCACCAGAAAACAGGGGGCCTCACGAGCAGTACTTC
many	TRBV7-6	TRBJ1-5	-	CASSLGQGQPQHF	TGTGCCAGCAGCCTGGGTCAGGGTCAGCCCCAGCATTTT
once	TRBV7-8	TRBJ1-6	-	CASSYFSNSPLHF	TGTGCCAGCAGCTACTTCAGCAATTCACCCCTCCACTTT
-	TRBV7-3	TRBJ2-3	TRBD2	CASSARGGTTDTQYF	TGTGCCAGCAGCGCAAGGGGAGGGACCACAGATACGCAGTATTTT
-	TRBV4-3	TRBJ2-7	-	CASSQDWLAAYEQYF	TGCGCCAGCAGCCAAGATTGGCTAGCCGCCTACGAGCAGTACTTC
-	TRBV4-2	TRBJ1-3	-	CASSQVQHGTERGNTIYF	TGTGCCAGCAGCCAAGTTCAACACGGCACAGAACGAGGAAACACCATATATTTT
few	TRBV6-5	TRBJ1-2	TRBD1	CASSYGAGGDGYTF	TGTGCCAGCAGTTACGGGGCAGGGGGAGATGGCTACACCTTC
-	TRBV6-1	TRBJ2-5	-	CASKIGQGDIETQYF	TGTGCCAGCAAAATAGGGCAAGGGGACATCGAGACCCAGTACTTC
few	TRBV5-1	TRBJ2-1	-	CASSFRRGLFVNEQFF	TGCGCCAGCAGCTTCCGACGTGGTCTATTCGTCAATGAGCAGTTCTTC
few	TRBV29-1	TRBJ2-2	-	CSVGERRNTGELFF	TGCAGCGTTGGGGAAAGACGGAATACCGGGGAGCTGTTTTTT
-	TRBV5-1	TRBJ2-7	TRBD2	CASSLLAGNYEQYF	TGCGCCAGCAGCTTACTAGCGGGGAACTACGAGCAGTACTTC
many	TRBV18	TRBJ2-3	TRBD1	CASSAQGADSTDTQYF	TGTGCCAGCTCAGCACAGGGGGCGGATAGCACAGATACGCAGTATTTT
many	TRBV12-3/TRBV12-4	TRBJ1-2	-	CASSLGRGYGYTF	TGTGCCAGCAGTTTGGGCAGGGGCTATGGCTACACCTTC
-	TRBV29-1	TRBJ2-3	TRBD2	CSVEWGGAGTDTQYF	TGCAGCGTTGAGTGGGGGGGTGCAGGCACAGATACGCAGTATTTT
many	TRBV27	TRBJ1-5	-	CASSSINGVGQPQHF	TGTGCCAGCAGTTCAATAAACGGGGTCGGGCAGCCCCAGCATTTT
few	TRBV7-9	TRBJ2-2	TRBD1	CASSGTAVYTGELFF	TGTGCCAGCAGCGGGACAGCAGTTTACACCGGGGAGCTGTTTTTT
-	TRBV12-3/TRBV12-4	TRBJ2-5	-	CASSQTPGFQYF	TGTGCCAGCAGCCAAACGCCGGGGTTCCAGTACTTC
-	TRBV13	TRBJ2-6	-	CASSLEASGGANVLTF	TGTGCCAGCAGCTTAGAGGCTTCGGGAGGGGCCAACGTCCTGACTTTC
few	TRBV6-2/TRBV6-3	TRBJ2-1	TRBD1	CASSYGVQGMYEQFF	TGTGCCAGCAGTTACGGCGTACAGGGGATGTATGAGCAGTTCTTC
few	TRBV6-5	TRBJ2-1	-	CASTPNPGASYNEQFF	TGTGCCAGCACCCCCAACCCGGGGGCCTCCTACAATGAGCAGTTCTTC
-	TRBV5-1	TRBJ2-1	-	CASSHARDLNEQFF	TGCGCCAGCAGCCATGCAAGGGATTTGAATGAGCAGTTCTTC
-	TRBV5-1	TRBJ2-1	-	CASSLVRGDNEQFF	TGCGCCAGCAGCTTGGTTCGGGGTGACAATGAGCAGTTCTTC
-	TRBV20-1	TRBJ1-5	-	CSAREGGVYSNQPQHF	TGCAGTGCTAGAGAGGGGGGGGTGTATAGCAATCAGCCCCAGCATTTT
-	TRBV6-5	TRBJ1-2	-	CASSLGILVPLGYTF	TGTGCCAGCAGTCTCGGGATTTTAGTCCCCCTCGGCTACACCTTC
-	TRBV2	TRBJ2-1	-	CASSVRGLGSSYNEQFF	TGTGCCAGCAGTGTAAGAGGGCTAGGGAGCTCCTACAATGAGCAGTTCTTC